Here is one T cell receptor (beta chain) with its context. The data derive from a study of blood T cell repertoires in COVID-19. Background on the study: Some COVID-19 samples were acute and others convalescent; all came from the United States, Italy and Spain. From T cells, B-cell-depleted T cells, or PBMCs came the material, which was cDNA or gDNA.

Per the study methods: Estimation of nucleated cell counts relied on the amplification of reference gene primers. TCRdb's copy holds only in-frame clones and misses some; the assay was immunoSEQ multiplex PCR. For V, J and clone size, that table is used; D and trimming come from the DNA. There are about 200,000 clones in the sample; roughly 80% occur only once, and over 9.5% lies in the top ten. V was clipped by 5 bases and J by 0 bases; unmatched bases: 2. Germline loops: CDR1 SGHVS, CDR2 FNYEAQ. CDR3 size: 15 residues. This TCR was sampled from a woman of 80 years or more with acute or convalescent COVID-19. The chain is built from TRBV7-6 and TRBJ2-7, with 12 bases matching TRBD2. The specimen sequenced was peripheral blood. In DNA, the CDR3 is TGTGCCAGCAGCGAGACTAGCGGGAGCTCCTACGAGCAGTACTTC. Its protein product is CASSETSGSSYEQYF. The variable domain in full, completed from reference TRBV7-6 and TRBJ2-7, reads GAGVSQSPRYKVTKRGQDVALRCDPISGHVSLYWYRQALGQGPEFLTYFNYEAQQDKSGLPNDRFSAERPEGSISTLTIQRTEQRDSAMYRCASSETSGSSYEQYFGPGTRLTVT.